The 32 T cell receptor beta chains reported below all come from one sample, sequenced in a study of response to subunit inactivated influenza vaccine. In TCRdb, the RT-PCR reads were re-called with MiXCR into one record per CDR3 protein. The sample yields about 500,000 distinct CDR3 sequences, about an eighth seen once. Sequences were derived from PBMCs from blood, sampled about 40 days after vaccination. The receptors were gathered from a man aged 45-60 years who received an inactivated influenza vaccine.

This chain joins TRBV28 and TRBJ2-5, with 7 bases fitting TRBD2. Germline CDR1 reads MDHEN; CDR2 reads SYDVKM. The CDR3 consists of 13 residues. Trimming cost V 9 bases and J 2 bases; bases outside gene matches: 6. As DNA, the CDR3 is TGTGCCAGTAGAGGACTAGAACAAGAGACCCAGTACTTC. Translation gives CASRGLEQETQYF. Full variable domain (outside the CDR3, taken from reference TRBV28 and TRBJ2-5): DVKVTQSSRYLVKRTGEKVFLECVQDMDHENMFWYRQDPGLGLRLIYFSYDVKMKEKGDIPEGYSVSREKKERFSLILESASTNQTSMYLCASRGLEQETQYFGPGTRLLVL.

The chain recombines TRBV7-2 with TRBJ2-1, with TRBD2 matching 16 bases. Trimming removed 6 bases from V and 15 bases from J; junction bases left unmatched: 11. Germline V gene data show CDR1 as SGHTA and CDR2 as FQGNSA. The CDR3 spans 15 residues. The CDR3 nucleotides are TGTGCCAGCAGTCCGACGGGACTAGCGGGAGGGAGGCTGTTCTTC. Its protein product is CASSPTGLAGGRLFF.

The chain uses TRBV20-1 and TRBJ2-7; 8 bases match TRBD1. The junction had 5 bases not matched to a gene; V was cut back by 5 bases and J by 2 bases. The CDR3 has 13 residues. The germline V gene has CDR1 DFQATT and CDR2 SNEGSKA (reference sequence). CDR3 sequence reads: CSAPGGWTYEQYF. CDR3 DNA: TGCAGTGCTCCAGGGGGCTGGACCTACGAGCAGTACTTC.

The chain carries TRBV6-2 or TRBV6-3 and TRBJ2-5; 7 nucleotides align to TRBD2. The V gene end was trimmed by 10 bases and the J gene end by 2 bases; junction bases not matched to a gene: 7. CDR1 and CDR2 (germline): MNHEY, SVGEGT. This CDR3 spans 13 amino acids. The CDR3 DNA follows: TGTGCCATTTCGAACGGGGGGCAAGAGACCCAGTACTTC. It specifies CAISNGGQETQYF.

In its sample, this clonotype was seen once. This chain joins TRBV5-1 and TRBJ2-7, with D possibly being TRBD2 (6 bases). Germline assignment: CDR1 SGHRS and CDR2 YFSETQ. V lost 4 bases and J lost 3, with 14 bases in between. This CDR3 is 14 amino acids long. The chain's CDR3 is CASSQAGGDYEQYF. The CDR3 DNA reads TGCGCCAGCAGCCAGGCTGGCGGGGACTACGAGCAGTACTTC.

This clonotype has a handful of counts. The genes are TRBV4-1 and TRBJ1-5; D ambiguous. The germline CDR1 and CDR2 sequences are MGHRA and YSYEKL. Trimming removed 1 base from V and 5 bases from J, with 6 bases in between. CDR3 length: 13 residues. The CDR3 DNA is TGCGCCAGCAGCCAAGGGGTGGATCAGCCCCAGCATTTT. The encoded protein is CASSQGVDQPQHF.

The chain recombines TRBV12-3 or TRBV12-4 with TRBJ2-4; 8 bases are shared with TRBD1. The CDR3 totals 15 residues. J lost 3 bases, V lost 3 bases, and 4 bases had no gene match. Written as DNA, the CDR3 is TGTGCCAGCAGTTTCTCACAGGGGGGCAAAAACATTCAGTACTTC. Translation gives CASSFSQGGKNIQYF.

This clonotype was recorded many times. CDR3 in amino acids: CATRGSTDTQYF. Written as DNA, the CDR3 is TGTGCCACCCGAGGGAGCACAGATACGCAGTATTTT. This sequence joins TRBV24-1 and TRBJ2-3; TRBD2 might be the D (5 bases). This CDR3 contains 12 residues. The V and J ends lost 9 bases and 0 bases respectively, with 6 bases between them. CDR1 KGHDR and CDR2 SFDVKD come from the germline V gene.

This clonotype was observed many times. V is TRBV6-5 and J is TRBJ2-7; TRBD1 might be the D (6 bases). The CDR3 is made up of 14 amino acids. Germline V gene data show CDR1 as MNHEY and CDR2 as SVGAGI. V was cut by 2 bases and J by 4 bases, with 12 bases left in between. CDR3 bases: TGTGCCAGCAGTTACGCAGGGGTAACGTACGAGCAGTACTTC. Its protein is CASSYAGVTYEQYF.

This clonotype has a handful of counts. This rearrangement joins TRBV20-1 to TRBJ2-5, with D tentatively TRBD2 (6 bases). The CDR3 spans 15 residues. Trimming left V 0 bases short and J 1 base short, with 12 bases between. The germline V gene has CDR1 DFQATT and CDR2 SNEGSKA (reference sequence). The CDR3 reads CSARESGSRQETQYF. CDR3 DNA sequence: TGCAGTGCTAGAGAGAGCGGGTCCCGCCAAGAGACCCAGTACTTC.

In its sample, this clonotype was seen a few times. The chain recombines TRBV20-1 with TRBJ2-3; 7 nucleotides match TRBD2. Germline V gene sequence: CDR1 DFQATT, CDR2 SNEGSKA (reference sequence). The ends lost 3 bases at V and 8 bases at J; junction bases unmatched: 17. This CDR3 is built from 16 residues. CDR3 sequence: CSASPGLTVIGTTQYF. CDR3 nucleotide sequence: TGCAGTGCTAGCCCGGGACTAACTGTAATTGGGACTACGCAGTATTTT.

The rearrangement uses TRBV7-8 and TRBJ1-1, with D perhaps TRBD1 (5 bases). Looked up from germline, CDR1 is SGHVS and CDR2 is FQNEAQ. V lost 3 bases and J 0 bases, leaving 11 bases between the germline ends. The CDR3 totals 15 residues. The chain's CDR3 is CASSLGRAVNTEAFF. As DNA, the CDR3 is TGTGCCAGCAGCTTGGGCAGGGCGGTGAACACTGAAGCTTTCTTT.

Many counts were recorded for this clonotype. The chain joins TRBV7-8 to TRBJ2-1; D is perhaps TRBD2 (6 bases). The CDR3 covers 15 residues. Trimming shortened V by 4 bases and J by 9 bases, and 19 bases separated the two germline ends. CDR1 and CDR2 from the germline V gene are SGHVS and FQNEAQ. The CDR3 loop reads CASSSWAGPSGEQFF. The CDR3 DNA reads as TGTGCCAGCAGCTCCTGGGCGGGACCAAGTGGTGAGCAGTTCTTC.

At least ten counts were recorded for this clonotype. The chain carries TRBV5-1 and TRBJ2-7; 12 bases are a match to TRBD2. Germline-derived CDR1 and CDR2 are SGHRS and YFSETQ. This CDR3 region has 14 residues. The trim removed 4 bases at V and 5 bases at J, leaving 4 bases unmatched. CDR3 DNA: TGCGCCAGCAGCAGACTAGCGGGAGTAGACGAGCAGTACTTC. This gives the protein CASSRLAGVDEQYF.

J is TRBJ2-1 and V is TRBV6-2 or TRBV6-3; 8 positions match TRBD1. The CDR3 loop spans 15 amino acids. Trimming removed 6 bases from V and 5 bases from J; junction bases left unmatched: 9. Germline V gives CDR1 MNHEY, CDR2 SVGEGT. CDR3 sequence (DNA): TGTGCCAGCAGCCCGACGAGACAGGGGAACAATGAGCAGTTCTTC. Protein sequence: CASSPTRQGNNEQFF.

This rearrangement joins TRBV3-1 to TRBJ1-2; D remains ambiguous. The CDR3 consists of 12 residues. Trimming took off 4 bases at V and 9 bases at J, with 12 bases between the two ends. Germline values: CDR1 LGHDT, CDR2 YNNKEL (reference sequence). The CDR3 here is CASSPGDGSYTF. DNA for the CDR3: TGTGCCAGCAGCCCTGGGGATGGGAGCTACACCTTC.

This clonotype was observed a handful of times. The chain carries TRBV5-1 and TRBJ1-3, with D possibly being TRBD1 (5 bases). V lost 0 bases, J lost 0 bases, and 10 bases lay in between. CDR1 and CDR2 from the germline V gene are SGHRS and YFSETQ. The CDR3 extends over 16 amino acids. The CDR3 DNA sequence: TGCGCCAGCAGCTTGGCCGGGGGGGACTCTGGAAACACCATATATTTT. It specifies CASSLAGGDSGNTIYF. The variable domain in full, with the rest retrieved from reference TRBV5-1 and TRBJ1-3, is KAGVTQTPRYLIKTRGQQVTLSCSPISGHRSVSWYQQTPGQGLQFLFEYFSETQRNKGNFPGRFSGRQFSNSRSEMNVSTLELGDSALYLCASSLAGGDSGNTIYFGEGSWLTVV.

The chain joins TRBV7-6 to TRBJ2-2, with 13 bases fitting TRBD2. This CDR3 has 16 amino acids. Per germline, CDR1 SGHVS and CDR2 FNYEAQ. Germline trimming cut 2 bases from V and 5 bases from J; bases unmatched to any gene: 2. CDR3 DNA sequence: TGTGCCAGCAGCTTACTGGGACTAGCGGGGACCGGGGAGCTGTTTTTT. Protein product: CASSLLGLAGTGELFF. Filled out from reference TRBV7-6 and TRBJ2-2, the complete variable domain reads GAGVSQSPRYKVTKRGQDVALRCDPISGHVSLYWYRQALGQGPEFLTYFNYEAQQDKSGLPNDRFSAERPEGSISTLTIQRTEQRDSAMYRCASSLLGLAGTGELFFGEGSRLTVL.

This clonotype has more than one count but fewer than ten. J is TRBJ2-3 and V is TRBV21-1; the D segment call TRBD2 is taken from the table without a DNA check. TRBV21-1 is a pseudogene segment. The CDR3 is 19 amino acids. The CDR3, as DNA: TGTGCCAGCAGCAATTGTTGGACTAGCGGGGGGGCTAGCACAGATACGCAGTATTTT. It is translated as CASSNCWTSGGASTDTQYF.

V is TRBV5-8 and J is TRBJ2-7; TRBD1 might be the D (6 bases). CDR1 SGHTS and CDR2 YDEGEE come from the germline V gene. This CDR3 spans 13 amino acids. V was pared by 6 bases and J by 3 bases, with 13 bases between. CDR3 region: CASTLRGNYEQYF. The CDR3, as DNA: TGTGCCAGCACCTTAAGGGGGAACTACGAGCAGTACTTC.

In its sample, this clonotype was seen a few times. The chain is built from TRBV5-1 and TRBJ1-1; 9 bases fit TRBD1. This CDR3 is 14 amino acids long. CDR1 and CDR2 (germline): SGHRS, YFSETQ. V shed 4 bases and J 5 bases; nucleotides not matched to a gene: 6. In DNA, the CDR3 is TGCGCCAGCAGCAAGGACAGGGGTGGTACTGAAGCTTTCTTT. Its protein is CASSKDRGGTEAFF.

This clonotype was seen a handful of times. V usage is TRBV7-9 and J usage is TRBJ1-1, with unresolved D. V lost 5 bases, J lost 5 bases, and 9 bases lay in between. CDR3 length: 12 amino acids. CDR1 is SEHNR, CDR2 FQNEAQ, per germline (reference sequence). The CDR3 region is CASSPPVTEAFF. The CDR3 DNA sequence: TGTGCCAGCAGCCCCCCCGTTACTGAAGCTTTCTTT.

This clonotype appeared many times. CDR3 sequence reads: CASSLGQGNEQYF. DNA of the CDR3: TGTGCCAGCAGTCTGGGACAGGGCAACGAGCAGTACTTC. The chain combines TRBV27 with TRBJ2-7, with 9 nucleotides matching TRBD1. Trimming removed 5 bases from V and 5 bases from J; junction bases left unmatched: 4. CDR1 and CDR2 from the germline V gene are MNHEY and SMNVEV (reference sequence). The CDR3 loop spans 13 amino acids.

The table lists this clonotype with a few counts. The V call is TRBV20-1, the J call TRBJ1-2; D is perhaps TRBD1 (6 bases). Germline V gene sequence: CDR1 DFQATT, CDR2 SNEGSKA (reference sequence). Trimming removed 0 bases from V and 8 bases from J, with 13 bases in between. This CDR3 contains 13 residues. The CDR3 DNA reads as TGCAGTGCTAGAGATGGGGGGGCGGTGGGCTACACCTTC. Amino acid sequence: CSARDGGAVGYTF.

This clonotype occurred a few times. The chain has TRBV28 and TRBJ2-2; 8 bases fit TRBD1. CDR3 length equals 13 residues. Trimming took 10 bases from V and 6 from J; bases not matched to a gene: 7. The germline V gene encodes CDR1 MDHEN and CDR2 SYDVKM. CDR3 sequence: CATSTGGPGELFF. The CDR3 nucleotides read TGTGCCACTTCAACAGGGGGACCCGGGGAGCTGTTTTTT.

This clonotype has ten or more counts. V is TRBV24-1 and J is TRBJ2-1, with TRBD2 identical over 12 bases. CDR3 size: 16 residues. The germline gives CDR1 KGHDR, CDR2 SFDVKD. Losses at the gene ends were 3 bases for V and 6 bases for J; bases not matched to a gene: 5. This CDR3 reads CATSDTGLAGFNEQFF. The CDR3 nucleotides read TGTGCCACCAGTGATACCGGACTAGCGGGATTCAATGAGCAGTTCTTC.

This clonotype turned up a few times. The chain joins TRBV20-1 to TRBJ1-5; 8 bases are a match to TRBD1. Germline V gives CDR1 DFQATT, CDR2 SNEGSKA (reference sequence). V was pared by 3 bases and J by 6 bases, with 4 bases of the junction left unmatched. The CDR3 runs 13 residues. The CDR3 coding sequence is TGCAGTGCTAGGACAGGGGTGGGTCAGCCCCAGCATTTT. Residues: CSARTGVGQPQHF.

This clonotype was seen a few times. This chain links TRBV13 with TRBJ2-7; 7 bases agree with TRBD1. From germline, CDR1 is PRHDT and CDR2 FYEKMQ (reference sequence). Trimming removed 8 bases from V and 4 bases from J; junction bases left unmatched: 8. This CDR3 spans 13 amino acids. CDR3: CASGPQGQYEQYF. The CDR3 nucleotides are TGTGCCAGCGGGCCGCAGGGACAGTACGAGCAGTACTTC.

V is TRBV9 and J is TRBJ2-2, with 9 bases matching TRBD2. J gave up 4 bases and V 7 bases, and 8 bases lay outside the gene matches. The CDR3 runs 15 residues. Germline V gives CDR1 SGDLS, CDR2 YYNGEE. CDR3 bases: TGTGCCAGCGGACCAATAGCGGGAGTCACCGGGGAGCTGTTTTTT. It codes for CASGPIAGVTGELFF.

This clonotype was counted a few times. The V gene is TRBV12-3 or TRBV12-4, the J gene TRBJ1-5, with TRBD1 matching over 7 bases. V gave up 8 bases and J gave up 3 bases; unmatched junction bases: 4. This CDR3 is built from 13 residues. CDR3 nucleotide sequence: TGTGCCAGCGCTGACAGGGTCAATCAGCCCCAGCATTTT. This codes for CASADRVNQPQHF.

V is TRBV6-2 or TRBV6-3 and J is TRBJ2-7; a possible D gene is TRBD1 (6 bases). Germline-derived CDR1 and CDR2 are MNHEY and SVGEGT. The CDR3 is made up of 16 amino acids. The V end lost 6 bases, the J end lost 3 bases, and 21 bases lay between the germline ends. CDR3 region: CASRPTGTNPIYEQYF. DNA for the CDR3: TGTGCCAGCAGACCGACCGGGACAAACCCAATCTACGAGCAGTACTTC.

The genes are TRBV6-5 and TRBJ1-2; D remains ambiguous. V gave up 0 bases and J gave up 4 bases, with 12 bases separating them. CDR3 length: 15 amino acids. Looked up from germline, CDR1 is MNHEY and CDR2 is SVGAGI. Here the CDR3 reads CASSYSGTGVYGYTF. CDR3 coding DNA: TGTGCCAGCAGTTACTCGGGCACCGGGGTCTATGGCTACACCTTC.